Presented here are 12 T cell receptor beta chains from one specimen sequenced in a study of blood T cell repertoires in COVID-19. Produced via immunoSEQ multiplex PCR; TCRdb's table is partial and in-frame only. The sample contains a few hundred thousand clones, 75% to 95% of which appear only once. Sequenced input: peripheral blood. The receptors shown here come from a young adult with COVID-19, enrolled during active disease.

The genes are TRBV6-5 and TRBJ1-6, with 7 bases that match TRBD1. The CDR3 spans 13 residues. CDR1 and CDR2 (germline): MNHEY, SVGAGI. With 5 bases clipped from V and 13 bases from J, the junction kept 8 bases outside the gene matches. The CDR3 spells CASSQEGAGPLHF. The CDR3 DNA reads TGTGCCAGCAGTCAGGAGGGGGCCGGGCCCCTCCACTTT.

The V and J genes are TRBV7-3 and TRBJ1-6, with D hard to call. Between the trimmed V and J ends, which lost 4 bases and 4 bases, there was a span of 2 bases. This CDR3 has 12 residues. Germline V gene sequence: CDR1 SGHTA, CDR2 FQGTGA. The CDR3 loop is CASSSYNSPLHF. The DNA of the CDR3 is TGTGCCAGCAGCTCATATAATTCACCCCTCCACTTT.

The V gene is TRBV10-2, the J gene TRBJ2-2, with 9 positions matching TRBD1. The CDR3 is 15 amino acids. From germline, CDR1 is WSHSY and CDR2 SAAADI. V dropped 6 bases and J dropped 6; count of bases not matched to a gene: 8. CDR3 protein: CASSPRTGEAGELFF. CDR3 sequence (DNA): TGCGCCAGCAGCCCCAGGACAGGGGAGGCCGGGGAGCTGTTTTTT.

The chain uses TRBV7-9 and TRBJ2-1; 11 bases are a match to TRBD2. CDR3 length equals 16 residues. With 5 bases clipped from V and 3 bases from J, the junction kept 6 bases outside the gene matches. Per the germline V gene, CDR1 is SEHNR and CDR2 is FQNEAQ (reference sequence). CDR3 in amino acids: CASSLLLAGDYNEQFF. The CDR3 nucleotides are TGTGCCAGCAGCCTCCTACTAGCGGGGGACTACAATGAGCAGTTCTTC. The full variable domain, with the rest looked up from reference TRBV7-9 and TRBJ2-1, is DTGVSQNPRHKITKRGQNVTFRCDPISEHNRLYWYRQTLGQGPEFLTYFQNEAQLEKSRLLSDRFSAERPKGSFSTLEIQRTEQGDSAMYLCASSLLLAGDYNEQFFGPGTRLTVL.

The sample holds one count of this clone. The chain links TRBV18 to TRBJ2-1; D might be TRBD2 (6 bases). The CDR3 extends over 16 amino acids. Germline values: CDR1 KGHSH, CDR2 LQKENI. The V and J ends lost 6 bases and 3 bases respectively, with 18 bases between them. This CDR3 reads CASSQDPAGFYNEQFF. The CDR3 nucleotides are TGTGCCAGCTCCCAAGATCCAGCGGGCTTCTACAATGAGCAGTTCTTC.

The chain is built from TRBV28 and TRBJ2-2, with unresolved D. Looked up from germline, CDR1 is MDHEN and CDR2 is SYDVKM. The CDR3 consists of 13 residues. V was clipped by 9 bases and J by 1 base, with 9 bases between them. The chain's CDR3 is CASRPGNTGELFF. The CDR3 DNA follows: TGTGCCAGTAGACCAGGGAACACCGGGGAGCTGTTTTTT. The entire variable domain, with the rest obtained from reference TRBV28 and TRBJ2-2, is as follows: DVKVTQSSRYLVKRTGEKVFLECVQDMDHENMFWYRQDPGLGLRLIYFSYDVKMKEKGDIPEGYSVSREKKERFSLILESASTNQTSMYLCASRPGNTGELFFGEGSRLTVL.

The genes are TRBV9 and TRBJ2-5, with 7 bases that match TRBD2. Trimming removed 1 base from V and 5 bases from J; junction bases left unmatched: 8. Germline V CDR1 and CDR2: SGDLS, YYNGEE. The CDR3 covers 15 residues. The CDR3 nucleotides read TGTGCCAGCAGCGTAACAGGACTAGTATTGGAGACCCAGTACTTC. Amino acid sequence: CASSVTGLVLETQYF.

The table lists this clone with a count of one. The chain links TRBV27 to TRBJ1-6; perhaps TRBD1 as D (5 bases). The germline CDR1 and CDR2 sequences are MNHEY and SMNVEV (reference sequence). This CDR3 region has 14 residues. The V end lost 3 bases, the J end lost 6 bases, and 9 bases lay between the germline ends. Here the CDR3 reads CASSFRDSNSPLHF. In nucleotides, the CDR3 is TGTGCCAGCAGTTTTCGCGACAGTAATTCACCCCTCCACTTT.

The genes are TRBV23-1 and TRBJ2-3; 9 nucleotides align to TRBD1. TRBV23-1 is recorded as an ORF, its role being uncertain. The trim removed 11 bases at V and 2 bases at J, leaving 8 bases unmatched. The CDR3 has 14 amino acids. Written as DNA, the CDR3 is TGCGCCGAGAGCACAGGGGGCATCACAGATACGCAGTATTTT. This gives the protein CAESTGGITDTQYF.

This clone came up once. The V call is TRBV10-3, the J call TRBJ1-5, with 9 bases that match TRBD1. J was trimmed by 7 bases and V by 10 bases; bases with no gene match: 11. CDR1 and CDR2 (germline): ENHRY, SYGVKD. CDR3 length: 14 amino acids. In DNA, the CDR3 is TGTGCCACCTCCGAAACAGGGGGCGGGCAGCCCCAGCATTTT. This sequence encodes CATSETGGGQPQHF.

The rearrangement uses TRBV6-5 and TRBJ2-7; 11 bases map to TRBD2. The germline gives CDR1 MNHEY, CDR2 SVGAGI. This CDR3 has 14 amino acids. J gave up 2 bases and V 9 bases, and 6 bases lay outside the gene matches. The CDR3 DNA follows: TGTGCCAGTCGGGGACTAGCGGATACCTACGAGCAGTACTTC. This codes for CASRGLADTYEQYF.

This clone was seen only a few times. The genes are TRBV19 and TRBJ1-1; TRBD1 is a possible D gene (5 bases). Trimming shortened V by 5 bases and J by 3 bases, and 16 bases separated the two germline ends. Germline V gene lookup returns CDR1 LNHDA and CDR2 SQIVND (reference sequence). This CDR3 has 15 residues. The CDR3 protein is CASSLMTLGDTEAFF. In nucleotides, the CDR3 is TGTGCCAGTAGTCTGATGACGTTAGGGGACACTGAAGCTTTCTTT.